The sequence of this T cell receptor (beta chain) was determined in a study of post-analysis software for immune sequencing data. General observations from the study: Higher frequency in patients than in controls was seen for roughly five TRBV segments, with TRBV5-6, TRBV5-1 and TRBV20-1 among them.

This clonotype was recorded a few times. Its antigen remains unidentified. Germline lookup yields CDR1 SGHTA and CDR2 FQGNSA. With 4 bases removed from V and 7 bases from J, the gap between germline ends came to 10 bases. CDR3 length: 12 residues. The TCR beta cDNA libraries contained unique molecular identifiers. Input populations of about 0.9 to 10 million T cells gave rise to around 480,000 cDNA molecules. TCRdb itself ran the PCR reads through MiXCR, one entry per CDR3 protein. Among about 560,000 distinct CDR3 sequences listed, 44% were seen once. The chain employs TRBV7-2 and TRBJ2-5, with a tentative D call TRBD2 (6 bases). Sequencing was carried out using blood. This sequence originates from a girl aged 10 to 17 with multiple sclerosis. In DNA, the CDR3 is TGTGCCAGCAGCTCGGGACTCGGGACCCAGTACTTC. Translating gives CASSSGLGTQYF.